The 29 T cell receptor beta chains below were found in one sample sequenced in a study of human T cells and chemical hapten exposure. Time point denoted: pre-sensitization, week 0. Treatment here: therapeutic diphenylcyclopropenone sensitization with weekly scalp DPC. TCRdb fed the RACE reads into MiXCR, producing one record per CDR3 protein. The data contain roughly 260,000 distinct CDR3 sequences, about 8.6% of them singletons. The specimen was whole blood, collected in connection with sensitization to the hapten diphenylcyclopropenone (DPC). The origin of the receptors is a woman aged 40-49 years with alopecia areata. Some clones in this sample may be carry-over from other donors' samples.

This clonotype appeared a few times. The rearrangement links TRBV19 to TRBJ2-1; TRBD2 matches 11 bases. Germline V gene sequence: CDR1 LNHDA, CDR2 SQIVND (reference sequence). V gave up 7 bases and J gave up 3 bases; unmatched junction bases: 5. This CDR3 has 15 residues. The CDR3 here is CASNPGLAGYNEQFF. The CDR3 DNA follows: TGTGCCAGTAACCCCGGACTAGCGGGCTACAATGAGCAGTTCTTC.

This clonotype was observed at least ten times. This chain connects TRBV20-1 to TRBJ2-1; perhaps TRBD2 as D (6 bases). This CDR3 region has 15 residues. Deletions cut 2 bases from V and 4 bases from J, with 15 bases between. Germline CDR1 DFQATT, CDR2 SNEGSKA (reference sequence). CDR3 sequence (DNA): TGCAGTGCTAGACCCGGGACTGGACGTTACAATGAGCAGTTCTTC. As protein: CSARPGTGRYNEQFF.

This clonotype has only a few counts. J is TRBJ2-4 and V is TRBV12-3 or TRBV12-4; D uncertain. The CDR3 sequence is 19 residues long. The germline V and J ends were trimmed by 5 bases and 0 bases, with 23 bases remaining between them. CDR3 DNA sequence: TGTGCCAGCAGTGCCGTTTTCATACCGAAAAGGGTAGCCAAAAACATTCAGTACTTC. It translates to CASSAVFIPKRVAKNIQYF.

The genes are TRBV15 and TRBJ1-5, with 8 bases that match TRBD1. Looked up from germline, CDR1 is LNHNV and CDR2 is YYDKDF (reference sequence). Germline trimming cut 0 bases from V and 4 bases from J; bases unmatched to any gene: 5. The CDR3 covers 16 residues. In nucleotides, the CDR3 is TGTGCCACCAGCAGAGATCGGACAGGGTGGAATCAGCCCCAGCATTTT. Protein: CATSRDRTGWNQPQHF.

This chain links TRBV5-1 with TRBJ2-7; 12 nucleotides agree with TRBD2. Germline V lookup: CDR1 SGHRS, CDR2 YFSETQ. J lost 5 bases, V lost 3 bases, and 3 bases had no gene match. The CDR3 sequence is 14 residues long. The CDR3 loop reads CASSSTSGGHEQYF. The CDR3 DNA reads as TGCGCCAGCAGCTCGACTAGCGGGGGTCACGAGCAGTACTTC.

The J gene is TRBJ2-1, the V gene TRBV12-3 or TRBV12-4; 10 bases are shared with TRBD2. The ends lost 5 bases at V and 7 bases at J; junction bases unmatched: 5. The CDR3 is made up of 14 amino acids. The DNA of the CDR3 is TGTGCCAGCAGTCCAGCGGGAGGGCCAAATGAGCAGTTCTTC. Amino acid sequence: CASSPAGGPNEQFF.

This clonotype was recorded a few times. The J gene is TRBJ2-5, the V gene TRBV9; TRBD1 is a possible D gene (5 bases). V was trimmed by 2 bases and J by 5 bases, leaving 22 bases between them. The CDR3 extends over 17 amino acids. Germline V gene lookup returns CDR1 SGDLS and CDR2 YYNGEE. The CDR3 here is CASSVPCLGVRWETQYF. Written as DNA, the CDR3 is TGTGCCAGCAGCGTTCCGTGTCTAGGGGTTCGGTGGGAGACCCAGTACTTC.

The chain recombines TRBV6-5 with TRBJ2-4, with D maybe TRBD1 (5 bases). Germline V gene sequence: CDR1 MNHEY, CDR2 SVGAGI. Trimming removed 1 base from V and 2 bases from J, with 9 bases in between. The CDR3 covers 15 residues. CDR3 bases: TGTGCCAGCAGTTACTTTAGGGGAACCAAAAACATTCAGTACTTC. Translation gives CASSYFRGTKNIQYF.

This chain uses TRBV6-1 with TRBJ2-3; TRBD1 is a possible D gene (6 bases). The length of the CDR3 is 14 residues. The ends were cut back, 3 bases at V and 4 bases at J, with 11 bases in the middle. CDR1 MNHNS and CDR2 SASEGT come from the germline V gene. The CDR3 region is CASSEANRADTQYF. The CDR3 DNA follows: TGTGCCAGCAGTGAGGCGAACAGGGCAGATACGCAGTATTTT.

This clonotype was picked up a small number of times. The J gene is TRBJ2-1, the V gene TRBV28, with 10 positions matching TRBD1. Germline CDR1 reads MDHEN; CDR2 reads SYDVKM. The CDR3 has 14 amino acids. V was clipped by 5 bases and J by 6 bases; unmatched bases: 4. The CDR3 bases are TGTGCCAGCAGTCTTGGACAGGGGGGCAATGAGCAGTTCTTC. Its translation is CASSLGQGGNEQFF.

This clonotype was counted at least ten times. The chain combines TRBV7-2 with TRBJ2-5; 15 nucleotides line up with TRBD2. The germline CDR1 and CDR2 sequences are SGHTA and FQGNSA. The CDR3 runs 16 residues. Trimming at V came to 4 bases and at J to 5 bases, leaving 5 bases not matched to a gene. Here the CDR3 reads CASSWGLAGGVETQYF. CDR3 nucleotide sequence: TGTGCCAGCAGCTGGGGACTAGCGGGAGGCGTCGAGACCCAGTACTTC.

This clonotype was observed a few times. The gene calls are TRBV20-1 and TRBJ2-7; 7 bases line up with TRBD1. V shed 5 bases, J shed 5 bases, and the junction held 12 bases outside the gene matches. Germline V CDR1 and CDR2: DFQATT, SNEGSKA (reference sequence). This CDR3 contains 14 residues. The CDR3 protein is CSALLQGKGDEQYF. CDR3 nucleotides: TGCAGTGCTTTGTTACAGGGGAAGGGCGACGAGCAGTACTTC.

This rearrangement joins TRBV2 to TRBJ2-7; possible D gene TRBD2, 6 bases. The CDR3 contains 14 residues. The germline CDR1 and CDR2 sequences are SNHLY and FYNNEI. Between the trimmed V and J ends, which lost 0 bases and 4 bases, there was a span of 10 bases. As DNA, the CDR3 is TGTGCCAGCAGTGAAGCTGCGGGATCATACGAGCAGTACTTC. Its translation: CASSEAAGSYEQYF.

The rearrangement joins TRBV7-9 to TRBJ2-7; TRBD2 agrees at 12 bases. J was trimmed by 6 bases and V by 2 bases; bases with no gene match: 5. This CDR3 spans 15 amino acids. Germline CDR1 SEHNR, CDR2 FQNEAQ (reference sequence). CDR3 coding DNA: TGTGCCAGCAGCTTACTAGCGGGAGGGTTGGGCGAGCAGTACTTC. Protein sequence: CASSLLAGGLGEQYF.

This clonotype came up a few times. The chain couples TRBV12-3 or TRBV12-4 to TRBJ1-2; 7 nucleotides line up with TRBD1. The CDR3 loop spans 13 amino acids. Trimming took 6 bases from V and 7 from J; bases not matched to a gene: 8. The CDR3 DNA reads as TGTGCCAGCAGAGTAACAGGGGCGAGTGGCTACACCTTC. Translating it yields CASRVTGASGYTF.

The genes are TRBV28 and TRBJ2-1, with 7 bases lining up with TRBD2. The CDR3 extends over 15 amino acids. V lost 2 bases, J lost 6 bases, and 7 bases stayed unmatched. The V gene's germline CDR1 is MDHEN and CDR2 SYDVKM. DNA of the CDR3: TGTGCCAGCAGTTTAGGGCCTAGCGGCCGCAATGAGCAGTTCTTC. Translation: CASSLGPSGRNEQFF.

This clonotype has more than one count but fewer than ten. V and J are TRBV6-1 and TRBJ1-6, with no clear D. The CDR3 runs to 16 residues. Germline CDR1 reads MNHNS; CDR2 reads SASEGT. Trimming left V 2 bases short and J 0 bases short, with 8 bases between. The CDR3 DNA reads as TGTGCCAGCAGTGAATTCGAGAGCTCCTATAATTCACCCCTCCACTTT. Translating gives CASSEFESSYNSPLHF.

This chain connects TRBV7-2 to TRBJ1-6, with 8 positions matching TRBD1. The V gene end was trimmed by 0 bases and the J gene end by 7 bases; junction bases not matched to a gene: 2. CDR3 length: 15 amino acids. Germline loops: CDR1 SGHTA, CDR2 FQGNSA. CDR3 sequence reads: CASSLAQGANSPLHF. The CDR3 coding sequence is TGTGCCAGCAGCTTAGCTCAGGGGGCGAATTCACCCCTCCACTTT. The full variable domain, completed using reference TRBV7-2 and TRBJ1-6, is GAGVSQSPSNKVTEKGKDVELRCDPISGHTALYWYRQSLGQGLEFLIYFQGNSAPDKSGLPSDRFSAERTGGSVSTLTIQRTQQEDSAVYLCASSLAQGANSPLHFGNGTRLTVT.

This clonotype was picked up a small number of times. The chain recombines TRBV15 with TRBJ2-7; D possibly uses TRBD1 or TRBD2 (5 bases each). Germline-derived CDR1 and CDR2 are LNHNV and YYDKDF (reference sequence). V was pared by 3 bases and J by 2 bases, with 11 bases between. The CDR3 is 14 amino acids. This chain's CDR3 is CATSRGDVAYEQYF. As DNA, the CDR3 is TGTGCCACCAGCAGGGGGGACGTAGCCTACGAGCAGTACTTC.

As concerns this clonotype: A much larger clone differs by one base, so this may be a read error. J is TRBJ2-1 and V is TRBV7-9, with 10 bases that match TRBD2. Germline values: CDR1 SEHNR, CDR2 FQNEAQ (reference sequence). The CDR3 is 15 amino acids. Unmatched junction bases numbered 7, after V lost 3 bases and J lost 8 bases. CDR3 in DNA: TGTGCCAGCAGCTTCTTAGCGGGAGGTGACGATGAGCAGTTCTTC. Translation gives CASSFLAGGDDEQFF.

A few counts support this clonotype. V usage is TRBV28 and J usage is TRBJ1-5; 7 nucleotides match TRBD1. V gave up 0 bases and J gave up 9 bases; unmatched junction bases: 14. The CDR3 runs 17 residues. Germline CDR1 MDHEN, CDR2 SYDVKM. The CDR3 nucleotides are TGTGCCAGCAGTTTATGGGGGACAGAAGGGACTACTGGGCCCCAGCATTTT. The encoded protein is CASSLWGTEGTTGPQHF.

The genes are TRBV28 and TRBJ1-1, with D maybe TRBD1 (5 bases). Germline V gene lookup returns CDR1 MDHEN and CDR2 SYDVKM. The V end lost 3 bases, the J end lost 6 bases, and 14 bases lay between the germline ends. There are 14 residues in the CDR3. Here the CDR3 DNA reads TGTGCCAGCAGTTTGCTGGGGCCCGGGGCTGAAGCTTTCTTT. Translation gives CASSLLGPGAEAFF.

This clonotype has ten or more counts. V usage is TRBV28 and J usage is TRBJ1-5, with TRBD1 as a possible D gene (6 bases). Germline CDR1 MDHEN, CDR2 SYDVKM. Trimming cost V 4 bases and J 1 base, with 8 bases left between them. This CDR3 comprises 14 residues. The CDR3 DNA sequence: TGTGCCAGCAGTTCTGGGGGCAGCAATCAGCCCCAGCATTTT. This translates into CASSSGGSNQPQHF. The entire variable domain, with the rest obtained from reference TRBV28 and TRBJ1-5, is as follows: DVKVTQSSRYLVKRTGEKVFLECVQDMDHENMFWYRQDPGLGLRLIYFSYDVKMKEKGDIPEGYSVSREKKERFSLILESASTNQTSMYLCASSSGGSNQPQHFGDGTRLSIL.

This clonotype has only a few counts. The V gene is TRBV20-1, the J gene TRBJ2-3, with D tentatively TRBD1 (5 bases). V lost 0 bases and J 5 bases, leaving 9 bases between the germline ends. The CDR3 is 13 residues long. The V gene's germline CDR1 is DFQATT and CDR2 SNEGSKA (reference sequence). This CDR3 is CSARDLGEDTQYF. CDR3 bases: TGCAGTGCTAGAGACCTAGGGGAAGATACGCAGTATTTT.

The J gene is TRBJ2-1, the V gene TRBV20-1; maybe TRBD1 (5 bases). The CDR3 has 14 residues. Germline-derived CDR1 and CDR2 are DFQATT and SNEGSKA (reference sequence). The V and J ends lost 4 bases and 3 bases respectively, with 13 bases between them. This CDR3 reads CSATLTGFYNEQFF. The CDR3 nucleotides read TGCAGTGCTACCCTAACAGGCTTCTACAATGAGCAGTTCTTC.

This clonotype appeared a few times. The gene calls are TRBV29-1 and TRBJ2-1, with 8 bases that match TRBD2. V trimming: 4 bases; J trimming: 3 bases; junction bases outside the gene matches: 2. CDR1 and CDR2 (germline): SQVTM, ANQGSEA. The CDR3 is made up of 13 amino acids. This chain's CDR3 is CSVAGRVYNEQFF. The CDR3 DNA reads as TGCAGCGTTGCCGGGAGGGTCTACAATGAGCAGTTCTTC.

The chain employs TRBV4-3 and TRBJ2-5, with TRBD1 identical over 9 bases. Germline CDR1 is LGHNA and CDR2 is YSLEER. The CDR3 has 15 amino acids. With V trimmed by 1 base and J by 5 bases, 5 bases remained unmatched. The CDR3 protein is CASSQGNRGLETQYF. CDR3 coding DNA: TGCGCCAGCAGCCAAGGAAACAGGGGGCTGGAGACCCAGTACTTC.

The rearrangement joins TRBV29-1 to TRBJ1-3; D might be TRBD1 (5 bases). Looked up from germline, CDR1 is SQVTM and CDR2 is ANQGSEA. Trimming shortened V by 4 bases and J by 2 bases, and 15 bases separated the two germline ends. The CDR3 consists of 15 residues. DNA of the CDR3: TGCAGCGTTGTGGTGGGGACTAACACTGGAAACACCATATATTTT. Protein product: CSVVVGTNTGNTIYF.

This clonotype was found a few times. The chain uses TRBV28 and TRBJ2-7, with 9 nucleotides matching TRBD2. CDR1 MDHEN and CDR2 SYDVKM come from the germline V gene. The trim removed 6 bases at V and 0 bases at J, leaving 3 bases unmatched. This CDR3 contains 14 residues. The DNA of the CDR3 is TGTGCCAGCAGGGGAGCGGGAGGCTCCTACGAGCAGTACTTC. Encoded protein: CASRGAGGSYEQYF.